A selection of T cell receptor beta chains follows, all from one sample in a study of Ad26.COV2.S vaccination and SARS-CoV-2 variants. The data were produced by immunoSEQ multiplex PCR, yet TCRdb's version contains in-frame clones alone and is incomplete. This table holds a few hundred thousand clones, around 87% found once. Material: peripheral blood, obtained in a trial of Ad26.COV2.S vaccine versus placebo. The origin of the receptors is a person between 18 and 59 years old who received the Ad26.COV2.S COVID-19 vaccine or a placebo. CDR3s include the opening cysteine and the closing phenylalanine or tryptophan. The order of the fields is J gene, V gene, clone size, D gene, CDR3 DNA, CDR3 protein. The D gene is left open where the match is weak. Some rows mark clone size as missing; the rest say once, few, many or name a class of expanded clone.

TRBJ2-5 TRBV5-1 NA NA TGCGCCAGCAGCTTGGGTGGGGAGCAAGAGACCCAGTACTTC CASSLGGEQETQYF
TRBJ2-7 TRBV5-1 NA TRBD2 TGCGCCAGCAGCTTCGAGGGAGGGGTCTACGAGCAGTACTTC CASSFEGGVYEQYF
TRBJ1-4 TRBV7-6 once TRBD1 TGTGCCAGCAGCTTAGTTCCCGGACAGGGGTATGAAAAACTGTTTTTT CASSLVPGQGYEKLFF
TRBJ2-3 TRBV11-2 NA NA TGTGCCAGCAGCTCTGTCGGGAATAGGGATACGCAGTATTTT CASSSVGNRDTQYF
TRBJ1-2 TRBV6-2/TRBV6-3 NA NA TGTGCCAGCAGTGACCCGGGACAAGCTAACTATGGCTACACCTTC CASSDPGQANYGYTF
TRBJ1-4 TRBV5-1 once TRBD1 TGCGCCAGCAGCCCCGGACAGGGAGGGACTAATGAAAAACTGTTTTTT CASSPGQGGTNEKLFF
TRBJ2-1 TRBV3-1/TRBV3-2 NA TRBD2 TGTGCCAGCAGCCTGCCCGGGGGGGGGCCTCGTGAGCAGTTCTTC CASSLPGGGPREQFF
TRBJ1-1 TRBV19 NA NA TGTGCCAGTAATGGAGGGACTGAAGCTTTCTTT CASNGGTEAFF
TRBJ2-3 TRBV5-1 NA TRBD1 TGCGCCAGCAGTTCTGACAGGGTCCCAGATACGCAGTATTTT CASSSDRVPDTQYF
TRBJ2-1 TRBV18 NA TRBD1 TGTGCCAGCTCACCCGGGACAGGGGAGAATGAGCAGTTCTTC CASSPGTGENEQFF
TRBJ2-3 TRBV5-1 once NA TGCGCCAGCAGCGATACGGGGCGGCCAGGCACAGATACGCAGTATTTT CASSDTGRPGTDTQYF
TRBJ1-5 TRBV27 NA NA TGTGCCAGCAGTTTCTTCAGGAACAATCAGCCCCAGCATTTT CASSFFRNNQPQHF
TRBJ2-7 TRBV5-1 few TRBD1 TGCGCCAGCAGCTTGGGGGACAGGGGTTACGAGCAGTACTTC CASSLGDRGYEQYF
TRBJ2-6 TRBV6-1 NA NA TGTGCCAGCAGTGAAAGGGGGACGACTGGGGCCAACGTCCTGACTTTC CASSERGTTGANVLTF
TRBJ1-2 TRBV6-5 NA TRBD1 TGTGCCAGCATGACAGGGGGGGGAGGAAACTATGGCTACACCTTC CASMTGGGGNYGYTF
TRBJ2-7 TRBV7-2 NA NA TGTGCCAGCAGCCCGCGGCCTCCGGGCGAGCAGTACTTC CASSPRPPGEQYF
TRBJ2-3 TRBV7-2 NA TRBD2 TGTGCCAGCAGCCTAGGACTAGCGGGGGGCGCAGATACGCAGTATTTT CASSLGLAGGADTQYF
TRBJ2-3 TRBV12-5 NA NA TGTGCTAGTGGTTTGGGGATTCAGGTAGGGGGAGATACGCAGTATTTT CASGLGIQVGGDTQYF
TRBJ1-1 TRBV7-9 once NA NA CASSLVFGPGGTANAEAFF
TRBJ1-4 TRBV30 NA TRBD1 TGTGCCTGGAGTATGGACAGGGAAAAACTGTTTTTT CAWSMDREKLFF
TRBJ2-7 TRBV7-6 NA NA TGTGCCAGCAGCTCGGGACCGAAGGTAACGGCAACGGGCTACGAGCAGTACTTC CASSSGPKVTATGYEQYF
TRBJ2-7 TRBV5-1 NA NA TGCGCCAGCAGCCTACCACGGGACTCACTTTACGAGCAGTACTTC CASSLPRDSLYEQYF
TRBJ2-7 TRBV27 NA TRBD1 TGTGCCAGCAGTCCTTGGACAGGGGGCAACGAGCAGTACTTC CASSPWTGGNEQYF
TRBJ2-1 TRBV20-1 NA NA TGCAGTGCCCGCCCGGGTAATGAGCAGTTCTTC CSARPGNEQFF
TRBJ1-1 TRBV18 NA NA TGTGCCAGCTCACCTGGCCCCTTGAACACTGAAGCTTTCTTT CASSPGPLNTEAFF
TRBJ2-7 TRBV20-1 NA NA TGCAGTGCTAGTGGGCTAGCGACCGAGCAGTACTTC CSASGLATEQYF
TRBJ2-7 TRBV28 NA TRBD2 TGTGCCAGCAGTGTGAGCGGGAGATTTGAGCAGTACTTC CASSVSGRFEQYF
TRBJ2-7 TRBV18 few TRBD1 TGTGCCAGCTCACCAGCTGGACAGGGGTCCTACGAGCAGTACTTC CASSPAGQGSYEQYF
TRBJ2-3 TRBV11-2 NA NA TGTGCCAGCAGTTCGGAGGGCACAGATACGCAGTATTTT CASSSEGTDTQYF
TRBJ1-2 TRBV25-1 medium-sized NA TGTGCCAGCAGACCGGGACACGTCGCCTATGGCTACACCTTC CASRPGHVAYGYTF
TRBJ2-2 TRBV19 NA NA TGTGCCAGTAGGCATCAGGGCGGCACCGGGGAGCTGTTTTTT CASRHQGGTGELFF
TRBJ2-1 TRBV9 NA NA TGTGCCAGCAACCTCAGGGCCTCACAATACAATGAGCAGTTCTTC CASNLRASQYNEQFF
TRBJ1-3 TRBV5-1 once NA TGCGCCAGCGGTGGCTCTGGAAACACCATATATTTT CASGGSGNTIYF
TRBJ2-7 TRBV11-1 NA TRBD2 TGTGCCAGCAGCTGGACTAGCGGGGGGTTTTACGAGCAGTACTTC CASSWTSGGFYEQYF
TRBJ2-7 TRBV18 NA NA TGTGCCAGCTCACCACCGAACCCATTGGAGCAGTACTTC CASSPPNPLEQYF
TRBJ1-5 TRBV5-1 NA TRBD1 TGCGCCAGCAGCCCCGGACAGGGCCTTCAGCCCCAGCATTTT CASSPGQGLQPQHF
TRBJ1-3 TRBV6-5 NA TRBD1 TGTGCCAGCAGTCGCCGCGACAGGGCTGGAAACACCATATATTTT CASSRRDRAGNTIYF
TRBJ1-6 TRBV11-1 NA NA TGTGCCAGCAGCTTATTTCGGGGGGATACACCCCTCCACTTT CASSLFRGDTPLHF
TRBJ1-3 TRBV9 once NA TGTGCCAGCAGCATCCGGGGGTCTGGAAACACCATATATTTT CASSIRGSGNTIYF
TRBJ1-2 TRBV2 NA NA TGTGCCAGCAGTGAGTCAGCCGAGGGCTACACCTTC CASSESAEGYTF
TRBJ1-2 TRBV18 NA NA TGTGCCAGCTCACCCCAGGGCACGGTTGGCTACACCTTC CASSPQGTVGYTF
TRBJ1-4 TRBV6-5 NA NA TGTGCCAGCAGCAGGGAAGTGGAAGAAAAACTGTTTTTT CASSREVEEKLFF
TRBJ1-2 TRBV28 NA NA TGTGCCAGCAGTGACACCCAATCCGGGACCCTACGTGGCTACACCTTC CASSDTQSGTLRGYTF
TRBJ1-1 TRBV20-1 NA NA TGCAGTGCTAGTCTGCCAGGGAGAAACACTGAAGCTTTCTTT CSASLPGRNTEAFF
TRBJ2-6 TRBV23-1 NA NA TGCGCCAGCAGTCAATCGTCCAGGGGTAAAAACTCTGGGGCCAACGTCCTGACTTTC CASSQSSRGKNSGANVLTF
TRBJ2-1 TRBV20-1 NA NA TGCAGTGCTCCGACTCGGAATGAGCAGTTCTTC CSAPTRNEQFF
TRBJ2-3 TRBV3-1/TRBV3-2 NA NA TGTGCCAGCAGCCAAGCCAACCTCCCCGGGGGTGGCGGTAGCACAGATACGCAGTATTTT CASSQANLPGGGGSTDTQYF
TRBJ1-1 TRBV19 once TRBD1 TGTGCCAGTAGTACCGGGGACAGTGTGAACACTGAAGCTTTCTTT CASSTGDSVNTEAFF
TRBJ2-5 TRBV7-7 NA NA TGTGCCAGCAGCCCGCATGGGTCGACGGTCGCAGAGACCCAGTACTTC CASSPHGSTVAETQYF